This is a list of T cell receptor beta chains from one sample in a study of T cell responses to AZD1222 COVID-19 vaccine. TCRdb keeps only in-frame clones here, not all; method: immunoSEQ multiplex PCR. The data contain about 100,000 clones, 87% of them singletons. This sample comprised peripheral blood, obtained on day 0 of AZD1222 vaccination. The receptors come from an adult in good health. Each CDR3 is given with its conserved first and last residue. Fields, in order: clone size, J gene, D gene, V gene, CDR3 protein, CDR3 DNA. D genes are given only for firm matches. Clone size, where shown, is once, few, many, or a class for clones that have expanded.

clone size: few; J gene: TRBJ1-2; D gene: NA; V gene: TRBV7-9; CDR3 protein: CASSFRGMRDGYTF; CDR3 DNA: TGTGCCAGCAGCTTCCGGGGGATGAGAGATGGCTACACCTTC
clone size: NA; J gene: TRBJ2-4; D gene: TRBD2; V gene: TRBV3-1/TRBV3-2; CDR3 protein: CASSHFAGGTKNIQYF; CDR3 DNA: TGTGCCAGCAGCCATTTTGCGGGGGGGACCAAAAACATTCAGTACTTC
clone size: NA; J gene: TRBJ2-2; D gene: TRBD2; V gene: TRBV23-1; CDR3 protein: CASSLPRWTRGTGELFF; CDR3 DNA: TGCGCCAGCAGTCTCCCTCGTTGGACTAGGGGAACCGGGGAGCTGTTTTTT
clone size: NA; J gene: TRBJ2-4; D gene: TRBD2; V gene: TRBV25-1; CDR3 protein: CASSVPGLRNIQYF; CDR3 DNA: TGTGCCAGCAGCGTGCCGGGACTACGAAACATTCAGTACTTC
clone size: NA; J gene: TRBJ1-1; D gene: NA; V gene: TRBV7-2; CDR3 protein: CASSLGVGFSTEAFF; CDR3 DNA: TGTGCCAGCAGCTTAGGGGTTGGGTTTTCCACTGAAGCTTTCTTT
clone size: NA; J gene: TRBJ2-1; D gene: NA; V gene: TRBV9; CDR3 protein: CASSVDQGYNEQFF; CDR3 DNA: TGTGCCAGCAGCGTAGATCAGGGCTACAATGAGCAGTTCTTC
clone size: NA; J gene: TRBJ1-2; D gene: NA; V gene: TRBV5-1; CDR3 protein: CASSLAVDLYGYTF; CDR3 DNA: TGCGCCAGCAGCTTGGCCGTCGATCTCTATGGCTACACCTTC
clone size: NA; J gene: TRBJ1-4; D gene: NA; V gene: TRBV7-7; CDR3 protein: CASSFTGGPNEKLFF; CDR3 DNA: TGTGCCAGCAGCTTTACCGGGGGACCTAATGAAAAACTGTTTTTT
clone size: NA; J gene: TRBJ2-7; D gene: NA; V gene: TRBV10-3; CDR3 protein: CAISKAGYEQYF; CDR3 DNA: TGTGCCATCAGCAAAGCAGGGTACGAGCAGTACTTC
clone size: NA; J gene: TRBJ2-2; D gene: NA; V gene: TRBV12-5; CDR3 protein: CASGFSVWGLENTGELFF; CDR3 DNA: TGTGCTAGTGGTTTCTCTGTGTGGGGACTCGAAAACACCGGGGAGCTGTTTTTT
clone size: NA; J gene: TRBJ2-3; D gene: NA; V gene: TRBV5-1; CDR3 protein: CASGETHTDTQYF; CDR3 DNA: TGCGCCAGCGGAGAAACTCACACAGATACGCAGTATTTT
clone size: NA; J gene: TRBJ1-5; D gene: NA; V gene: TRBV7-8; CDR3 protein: CASSGMRGLNQPQHF; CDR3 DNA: TGTGCCAGCAGCGGTATGCGGGGCCTAAATCAGCCCCAGCATTTT
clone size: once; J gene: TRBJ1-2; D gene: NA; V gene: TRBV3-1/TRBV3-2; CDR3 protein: CASSQAWVHGYTF; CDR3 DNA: TGTGCCAGCAGCCAAGCATGGGTACATGGCTACACCTTC
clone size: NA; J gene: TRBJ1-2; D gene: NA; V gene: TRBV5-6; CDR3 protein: CASSLVQDGYTF; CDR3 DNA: TGTGCCAGCAGCTTAGTACAGGACGGCTACACCTTC
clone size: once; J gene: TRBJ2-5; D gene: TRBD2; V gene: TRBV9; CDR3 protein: CASSVAWVASGDETQYF; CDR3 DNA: TGTGCCAGCAGCGTAGCTTGGGTGGCTAGCGGGGATGAGACCCAGTACTTC
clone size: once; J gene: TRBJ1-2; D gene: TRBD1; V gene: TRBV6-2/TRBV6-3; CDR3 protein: CASSMTGVNYGYTF; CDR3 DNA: TGTGCCAGCAGTATGACAGGGGTTAACTATGGCTACACCTTC
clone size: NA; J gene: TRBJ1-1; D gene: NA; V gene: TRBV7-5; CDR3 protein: CARSARVLRSQAFF; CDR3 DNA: TGTGCCAGAAGCGCCCGAGTGTTGCGCAGTCAAGCTTTCTTT
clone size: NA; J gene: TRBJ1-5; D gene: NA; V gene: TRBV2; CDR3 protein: CASSGRTGNQPQHF; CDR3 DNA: TGTGCCAGCAGTGGAAGGACAGGCAATCAGCCCCAGCATTTT
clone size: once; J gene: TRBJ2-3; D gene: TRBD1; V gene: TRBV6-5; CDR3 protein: CASKSRTGRDTQYF; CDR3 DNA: TGTGCCAGCAAATCCAGGACAGGCAGGGATACGCAGTATTTT
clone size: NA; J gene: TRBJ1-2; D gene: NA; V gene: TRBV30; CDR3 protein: CAWSGQLYGYTF; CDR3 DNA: TGTGCCTGGAGCGGACAACTCTATGGCTACACCTTC
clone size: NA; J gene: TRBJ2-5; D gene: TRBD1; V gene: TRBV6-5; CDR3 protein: CASSYFRGETQYF; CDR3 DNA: TGTGCCAGCAGTTACTTCAGGGGGGAGACCCAGTACTTC
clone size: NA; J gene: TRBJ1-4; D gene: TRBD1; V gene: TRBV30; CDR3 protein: CAWSEQGARAEKLFF; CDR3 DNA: TGTGCCTGGAGTGAACAGGGGGCGCGCGCCGAAAAACTGTTTTTT
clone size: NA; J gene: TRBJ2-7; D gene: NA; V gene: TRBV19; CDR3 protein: CASSPRGTSYEQYF; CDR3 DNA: TGTGCCAGTAGTCCCCGGGGAACGTCCTACGAGCAGTACTTC
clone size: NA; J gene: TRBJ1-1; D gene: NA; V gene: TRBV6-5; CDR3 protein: CASSYRPFAKNTEAFF; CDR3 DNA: TGTGCCAGCAGTTACCGCCCCTTTGCAAAGAACACTGAAGCTTTCTTT
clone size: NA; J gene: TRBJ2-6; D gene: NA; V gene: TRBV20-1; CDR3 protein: CSASVVSSSGANVLTF; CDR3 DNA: TGCAGTGCTAGTGTGGTTTCCTCCTCTGGGGCCAACGTCCTGACTTTC
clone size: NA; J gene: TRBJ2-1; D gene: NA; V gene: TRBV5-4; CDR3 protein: CASSRKDTEQFF; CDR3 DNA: TGTGCCAGCAGCCGAAAGGATACTGAGCAGTTCTTC
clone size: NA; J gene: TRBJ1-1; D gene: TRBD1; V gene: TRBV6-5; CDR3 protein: CASAPRGLNTEAFF; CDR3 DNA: TGTGCCAGTGCCCCAAGGGGGCTGAACACTGAAGCTTTCTTT
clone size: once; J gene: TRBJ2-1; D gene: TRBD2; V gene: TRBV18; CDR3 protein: CASSHRTSDIMYNEQFF; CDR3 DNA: TGTGCCAGCTCACACCGGACTAGCGATATTATGTACAATGAGCAGTTCTTC
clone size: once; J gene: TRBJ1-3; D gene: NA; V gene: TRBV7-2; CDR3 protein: CASSFRAVGRNTIYF; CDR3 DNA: TGTGCCAGCAGCTTCCGAGCCGTGGGCAGAAACACCATATATTTT
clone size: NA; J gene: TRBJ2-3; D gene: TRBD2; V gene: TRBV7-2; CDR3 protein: CASSRTYAGGTGDTQYF; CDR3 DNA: TGTGCCAGCAGTAGGACTTATGCGGGGGGAACCGGGGATACGCAGTATTTT
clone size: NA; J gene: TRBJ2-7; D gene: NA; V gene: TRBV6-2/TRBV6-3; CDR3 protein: CASSYFSGNPVSYEQYF; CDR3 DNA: TGTGCCAGCAGTTATTTCTCAGGGAACCCCGTCTCCTACGAGCAGTACTTC
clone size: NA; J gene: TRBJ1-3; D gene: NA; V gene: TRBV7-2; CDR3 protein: CASSLSPPDRLSGNTIYF; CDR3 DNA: TGTGCCAGCAGCTTAAGCCCGCCAGACAGACTCTCTGGAAACACCATATATTTT
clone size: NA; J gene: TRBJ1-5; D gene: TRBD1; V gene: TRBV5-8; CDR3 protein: CASSWGDRVSNQPQHF; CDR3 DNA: TGTGCCAGCAGCTGGGGGGACAGGGTGAGCAATCAGCCCCAGCATTTT
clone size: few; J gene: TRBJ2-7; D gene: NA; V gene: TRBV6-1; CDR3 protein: CASSEMRQVAYEQYF; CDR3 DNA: TGTGCCAGCAGTGAAATGCGCCAAGTAGCCTACGAGCAGTACTTC
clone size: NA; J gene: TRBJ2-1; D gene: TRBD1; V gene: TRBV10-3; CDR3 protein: CASKPGTGNNEQFF; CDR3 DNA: TGTGCCTCAAAGCCCGGGACAGGGAACAATGAGCAGTTCTTC
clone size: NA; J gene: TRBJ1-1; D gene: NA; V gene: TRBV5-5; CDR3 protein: CASSFSQGRGMNTEAFF; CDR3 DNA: TGTGCCAGCAGCTTCAGCCAGGGAAGGGGGATGAACACTGAAGCTTTCTTT
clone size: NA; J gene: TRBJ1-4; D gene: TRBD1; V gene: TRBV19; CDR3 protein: CASSTTGELNEKLFF; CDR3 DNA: TGTGCCAGTAGCACCACAGGGGAGCTGAATGAAAAACTGTTTTTT
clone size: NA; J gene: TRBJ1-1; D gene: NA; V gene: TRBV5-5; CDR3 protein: CASSPRSAVNTEAFF; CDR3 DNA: TGTGCCAGCAGCCCCCGGTCGGCCGTGAACACTGAAGCTTTCTTT
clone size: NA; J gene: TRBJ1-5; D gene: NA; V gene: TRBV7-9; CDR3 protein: CASSSGLHQPQHF; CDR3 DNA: TGTGCCAGCAGCTCGGGACTTCATCAGCCCCAGCATTTT
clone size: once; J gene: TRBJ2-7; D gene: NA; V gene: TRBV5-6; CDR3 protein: CASSLFGGRTTYEQYF; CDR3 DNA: TGTGCCAGCAGCCTTTTCGGGGGGCGAACTACCTACGAGCAGTACTTC
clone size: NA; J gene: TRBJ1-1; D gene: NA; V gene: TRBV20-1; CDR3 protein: CSASSPDTEAFF; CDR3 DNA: TGCAGTGCTAGTTCCCCTGACACTGAAGCTTTCTTT
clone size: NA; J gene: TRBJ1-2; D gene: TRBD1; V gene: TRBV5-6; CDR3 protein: CASSPELSGRGFLGYTF; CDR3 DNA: TGTGCCAGCAGCCCGGAATTATCGGGCAGGGGGTTCTTGGGCTACACCTTC
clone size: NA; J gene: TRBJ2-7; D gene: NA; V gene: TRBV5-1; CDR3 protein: CASSPFGVSYEQYF; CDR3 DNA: TGCGCCAGCAGCCCCTTCGGGGTTTCCTACGAGCAGTACTTC